The clone carrying this TCR beta chain was seen a single time. This table comes from immunoSEQ multiplex PCR, and its TCRdb copy is limited to in-frame clones, with some not included. Of some 510,000 clones in the sample, approximately 87% are singletons; the top ten hold 1.8%. The data are from a study of blood T cell repertoires in COVID-19. The CDR3 has 13 residues. With V trimmed by 3 bases and J by 15 bases, 11 bases remained unmatched. Germline-derived CDR1 and CDR2 are KGHSH and LQKENI. The V and J genes are TRBV18 and TRBJ2-1; 7 positions match TRBD1. This clonotype originated in a woman aged 40 to 50 who had recovered from COVID-19. Sequences were obtained from PBMCs or T cells enriched from blood (not recorded which). CDR3 bases: TGTGCCAGCTCACCGACCGACAGGGTTAGGCTGTTCTTC. It translates to CASSPTDRVRLFF. Based on the CDR3 plus reference TRBV18 and TRBJ2-1, the full variable domain is NAGVMQNPRHLVRRRGQEARLRCSPMKGHSHVYWYRQLPEEGLKFMVYLQKENIIDESGMPKERFSAEFPKEGPSILRIQQVVRGDSAAYFCASSPTDRVRLFFGPGTRLTVL.